The 6 T cell receptor beta chains below come from one sample, sequenced in a study of shared clonotypes between healthy human individuals. The method was immunoSEQ multiplex PCR; TCRdb's version includes in-frame clones alone and lacks a portion of them. The sample has about 960,000 clones; 76% are singletons. The sample taken for sequencing was memory CD4+ T cells sorted from blood. Subset reported: CD45RA-negative fraction. The receptors here all came from a man between 18 and 29 years old in good health.

This chain links TRBV27 with TRBJ1-5; D remains ambiguous. V gave up 3 bases and J gave up 5 bases, with 8 bases separating them. The CDR3 sequence is 13 residues long. Germline values: CDR1 MNHEY, CDR2 SMNVEV (reference sequence). The CDR3 sequence is CASSFAAYQPQHF. CDR3 nucleotides: TGTGCCAGCAGTTTCGCCGCTTATCAGCCCCAGCATTTT.

The chain recombines TRBV6-1 with TRBJ2-3; TRBD2 aligns across 16 bases. Trimming at V came to 4 bases and at J to 5 bases, leaving 9 bases not matched to a gene. Germline V gene lookup returns CDR1 MNHNS and CDR2 SASEGT. The CDR3 totals 18 residues. The CDR3 nucleotides are TGTGCCAGCAGTGCAAAGGGACTAGCGGGAGGGCCGAAAGATACGCAGTATTTT. It translates to CASSAKGLAGGPKDTQYF.

V is TRBV7-2 and J is TRBJ2-7; 8 positions agree with TRBD1. The length of the CDR3 is 16 residues. The J segment lost 7 bases and the V segment lost 1 base, leaving 12 bases of the junction unmatched. In germline, CDR1 is SGHTA, CDR2 FQGNSA. This CDR3 reads CASSLEEVTGAGEQYF. As DNA, the CDR3 is TGTGCCAGCAGCTTAGAGGAGGTGACAGGGGCAGGGGAGCAGTACTTC.

J is TRBJ1-6 and V is TRBV6-6; D gene uncertain. This CDR3 has 13 residues. Trimming pared 5 bases from V and 9 bases from J, leaving 11 bases between. Germline V CDR1 and CDR2: MNHNY, SVGAGI (reference sequence). This chain's CDR3 is CASSNSESSPLHF. The CDR3 coding sequence is TGTGCCAGCAGTAACAGTGAAAGTTCACCCCTCCACTTT.

The CDR3 DNA is TGTGCCAGCAGCTGGGGACTAGCGGGAGGGCCCGGAGAGACCCAGTACTTC. It yields the protein CASSWGLAGGPGETQYF. The V call is TRBV11-2, the J call TRBJ2-5, with 16 bases identical to TRBD2. Germline trimming cut 4 bases from V and 4 bases from J; bases unmatched to any gene: 6. CDR1 SGHAT and CDR2 FQNNGV come from the germline V gene. The CDR3 spans 17 residues.

This CDR3 is CATGISGANVLTF. The CDR3 DNA is TGTGCTACCGGGATCTCTGGGGCCAACGTCCTGACTTTC. This chain uses TRBV12-5 with TRBJ2-6; weak D call: TRBD2 (5 bases). V was trimmed by 10 bases and J by 0 bases, leaving 7 bases between them. CDR3 length: 13 amino acids. Germline values: CDR1 LGHNT, CDR2 FRNRAP.